Presented here are 13 T cell receptor beta chains from one specimen sequenced in a study of shared clonotypes between healthy human individuals. Generated by immunoSEQ multiplex PCR, the TCRdb table keeps only in-frame clones and is missing some. The sample records 150,000 to 200,000 clones, 90% to 95% being singletons. The sequenced sample was naive CD4+ T cells sorted from blood. Subset reported: CD45RA+ positively selected. All receptors come from a woman aged 30 to 39 in good health.

In DNA form, the CDR3 reads TGTGCCAGCAGGAGACTAGCGGGAGTGTACGAGCAGTACTTC. Protein sequence: CASRRLAGVYEQYF. The chain links TRBV28 to TRBJ2-7, with 12 bases identical to TRBD2. Germline V gene data show CDR1 as MDHEN and CDR2 as SYDVKM. V shed 6 bases and J 4 bases; nucleotides not matched to a gene: 4. This CDR3 has 14 amino acids.

The chain carries TRBV18 and TRBJ2-7; D is unclear. Trimming shortened V by 3 bases and J by 3 bases, and 15 bases separated the two germline ends. CDR1 is KGHSH and CDR2 is LQKENI in the germline V gene. This CDR3 has 15 amino acids. CDR3 coding DNA: TGTGCCAGCTCACCCGCTAGGACCCCCATCTACGAGCAGTACTTC. Residues: CASSPARTPIYEQYF.

This clone was seen only once. The gene calls are TRBV2 and TRBJ1-3; D is uncertain. CDR1 SNHLY and CDR2 FYNNEI come from the germline V gene. The CDR3 extends over 14 amino acids. Trimming removed 4 bases at V and 6 bases at J, with 13 bases between. The CDR3 region is CASSGRGGENTIYF. In DNA, the CDR3 is TGTGCCAGCAGTGGACGTGGTGGGGAAAACACCATATATTTT.

The rearrangement links TRBV2 to TRBJ2-7; no reliable D call. Germline CDR1 and CDR2: SNHLY and FYNNEI. V lost 6 bases and J lost 2, with 11 bases in between. This CDR3 has 13 residues. In nucleotides, the CDR3 is TGTGCCAGCAGACCTGACATTGCCTACGAGCAGTACTTC. Translating it yields CASRPDIAYEQYF.

The chain employs TRBV5-1 and TRBJ2-7; TRBD2 aligns across 14 bases. Germline assignment: CDR1 SGHRS and CDR2 YFSETQ. Trimming took 2 bases from V and 7 from J; bases not matched to a gene: 11. The CDR3 totals 17 residues. This CDR3 reads CASSFPGTSGSQREQYF. CDR3 nucleotides: TGCGCCAGCAGCTTCCCAGGGACTAGCGGGAGCCAGAGGGAGCAGTACTTC.

This chain links TRBV6-1 with TRBJ1-1; no clear D gene. CDR3 length: 13 residues. Deletions cut 1 base from V and 5 bases from J, with 8 bases between. Per the germline V gene, CDR1 is MNHNS and CDR2 is SASEGT. Here the CDR3 reads CASSEVDETEAFF. The CDR3 nucleotides are TGTGCCAGCAGTGAAGTCGACGAGACTGAAGCTTTCTTT.

The chain couples TRBV5-1 to TRBJ2-7; 7 positions match TRBD1. After removal of 4 bases from V and 7 bases from J, the junction contained 11 bases not matched to a gene. Germline lookup yields CDR1 SGHRS and CDR2 YFSETQ. The CDR3 runs 14 residues. The CDR3 sequence: CASSRQGPSLEQYF. CDR3 nucleotide sequence: TGCGCCAGCAGCCGACAGGGTCCCTCCTTGGAGCAGTACTTC.

For the CDR3, the DNA is TGTGCCAGCAGTCGGGGGTACTCCTACGAGCAGTACTTC. Protein sequence: CASSRGYSYEQYF. This chain connects TRBV27 to TRBJ2-7; TRBD2 might be the D (6 bases). The CDR3 length is 13 residues. V was cut by 5 bases and J by 0 bases, with 8 bases left in between. CDR1 is MNHEY, CDR2 SMNVEV, per germline (reference sequence).

The rearrangement joins TRBV25-1 to TRBJ1-2; D gene uncertain. The CDR3 contains 14 residues. Per the germline V gene, CDR1 is MGHDK and CDR2 is SYGVNS. V lost 0 bases and J 5 bases, leaving 10 bases between the germline ends. CDR3 amino acids: CASSEYGGYYGYTF. CDR3 bases: TGTGCCAGCAGTGAATATGGTGGATATTATGGCTACACCTTC.

The chain couples TRBV6-1 to TRBJ2-7; TRBD2 matches at 11 bases. V lost 11 bases and J lost 3; bases outside the gene matches: 9. The CDR3 has 14 residues. The V gene's germline CDR1 is MNHNS and CDR2 SASEGT. The CDR3 bases are TGTGCCGGAGGGACTAGCGGTTTTGTCTACGAGCAGTACTTC. Translation gives CAGGTSGFVYEQYF.

The chain has TRBV11-2 and TRBJ2-7; D remains ambiguous. The germline V gene has CDR1 SGHAT and CDR2 FQNNGV. The V end lost 5 bases, the J end lost 3 bases, and 17 bases lay between the germline ends. The CDR3 has 15 amino acids. CDR3 sequence (DNA): TGTGCCAGCAGCCCAAATTCGGGTGCATTCTACGAGCAGTACTTC. This codes for CASSPNSGAFYEQYF.

This rearrangement joins TRBV7-3 to TRBJ2-1, with 8 bases that match TRBD2. This CDR3 region has 12 residues. CDR1 is SGHTA and CDR2 is FQGTGA in the germline V gene. V lost 5 bases, J lost 9 bases, and 3 bases stayed unmatched. The DNA for the CDR3 is TGTGCCAGCAGCCCGGGGGGGGCTGAGCAGTTCTTC. Encoded protein: CASSPGGAEQFF.

The chain joins TRBV7-6 to TRBJ2-5; 11 bases are shared with TRBD2. The tail of the sequence fits TRBJ2-7 better, so the J call may be wrong. CDR3 length: 15 amino acids. From germline, CDR1 is SGHVS and CDR2 FNYEAQ. The chain's CDR3 is CASSPELAGVHEQYF. The CDR3 DNA follows: TGTGCCAGCAGCCCCGAACTAGCGGGAGTGCACGAGCAGTACTTC.